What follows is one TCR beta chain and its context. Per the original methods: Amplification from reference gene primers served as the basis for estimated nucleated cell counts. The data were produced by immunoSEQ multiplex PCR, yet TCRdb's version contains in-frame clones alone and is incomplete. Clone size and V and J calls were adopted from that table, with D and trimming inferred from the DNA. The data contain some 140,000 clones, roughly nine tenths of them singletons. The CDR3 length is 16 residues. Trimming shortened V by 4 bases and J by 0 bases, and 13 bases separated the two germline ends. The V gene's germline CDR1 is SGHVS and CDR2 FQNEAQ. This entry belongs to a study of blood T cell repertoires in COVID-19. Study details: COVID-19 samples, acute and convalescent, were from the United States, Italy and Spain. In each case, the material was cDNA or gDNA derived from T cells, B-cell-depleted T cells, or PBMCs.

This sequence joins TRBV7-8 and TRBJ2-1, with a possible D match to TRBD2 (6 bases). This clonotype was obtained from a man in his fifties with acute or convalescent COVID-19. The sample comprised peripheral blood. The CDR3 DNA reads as TGTGCCAGCAGCTATCTTAGCGGTAGCTCCTACAATGAGCAGTTCTTC. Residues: CASSYLSGSSYNEQFF.